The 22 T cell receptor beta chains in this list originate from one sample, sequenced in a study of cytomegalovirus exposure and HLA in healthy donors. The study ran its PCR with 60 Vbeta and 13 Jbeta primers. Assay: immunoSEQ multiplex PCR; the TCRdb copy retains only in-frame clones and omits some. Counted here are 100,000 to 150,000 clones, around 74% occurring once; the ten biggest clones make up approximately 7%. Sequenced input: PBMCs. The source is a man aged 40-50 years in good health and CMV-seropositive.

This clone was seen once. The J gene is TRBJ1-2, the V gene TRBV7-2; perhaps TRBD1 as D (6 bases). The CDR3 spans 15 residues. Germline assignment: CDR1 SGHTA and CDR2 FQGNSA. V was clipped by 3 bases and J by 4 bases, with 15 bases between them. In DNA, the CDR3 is TGTGCCAGCAGCTTCAACACAGGGTACGGCTATGGCTACACCTTC. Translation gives CASSFNTGYGYGYTF.

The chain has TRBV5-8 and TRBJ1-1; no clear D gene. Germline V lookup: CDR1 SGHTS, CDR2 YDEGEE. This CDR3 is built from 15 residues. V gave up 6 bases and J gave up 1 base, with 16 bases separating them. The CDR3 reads CASTPRTAPNTEAFF. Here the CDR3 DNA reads TGTGCCAGCACCCCGAGGACTGCCCCGAACACTGAAGCTTTCTTT. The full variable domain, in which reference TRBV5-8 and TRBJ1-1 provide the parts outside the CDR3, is EAGVTQSPTHLIKTRGQQATLRCSPISGHTSVYWYQQALGLGLQFLLWYDEGEERNRGNFPPRFSGRQFPNYSSELNVNALELEDSALYLCASTPRTAPNTEAFFGQGTRLTVV.

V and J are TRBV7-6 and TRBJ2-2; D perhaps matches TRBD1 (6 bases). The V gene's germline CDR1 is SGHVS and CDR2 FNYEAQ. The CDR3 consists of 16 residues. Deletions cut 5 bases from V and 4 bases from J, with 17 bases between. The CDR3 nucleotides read TGTGCCAGCAGCCTCAATACGGGACACCTCACCGGGGAGCTGTTTTTT. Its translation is CASSLNTGHLTGELFF.

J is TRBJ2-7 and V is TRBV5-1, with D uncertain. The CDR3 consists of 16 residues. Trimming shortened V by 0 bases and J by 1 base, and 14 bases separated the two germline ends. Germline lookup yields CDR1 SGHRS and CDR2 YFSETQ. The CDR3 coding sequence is TGCGCCAGCAGCTTGGTAGAAACTGTCCCTTCCTACGAGCAGTACTTC. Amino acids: CASSLVETVPSYEQYF.

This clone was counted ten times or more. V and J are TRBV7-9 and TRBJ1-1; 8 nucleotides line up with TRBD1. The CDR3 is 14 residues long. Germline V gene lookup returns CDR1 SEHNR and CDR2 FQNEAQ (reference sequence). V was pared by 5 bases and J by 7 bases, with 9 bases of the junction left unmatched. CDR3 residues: CASSHNGQGGEAFF. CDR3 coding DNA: TGTGCCAGCAGCCACAACGGACAGGGAGGTGAAGCTTTCTTT.

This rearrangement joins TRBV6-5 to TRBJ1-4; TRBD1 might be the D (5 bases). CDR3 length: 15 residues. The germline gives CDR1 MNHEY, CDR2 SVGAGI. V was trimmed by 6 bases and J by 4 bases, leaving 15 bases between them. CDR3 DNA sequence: TGTGCCAGCAGCCGCTCAGGGAACCATAATGAAAAACTGTTTTTT. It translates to CASSRSGNHNEKLFF.

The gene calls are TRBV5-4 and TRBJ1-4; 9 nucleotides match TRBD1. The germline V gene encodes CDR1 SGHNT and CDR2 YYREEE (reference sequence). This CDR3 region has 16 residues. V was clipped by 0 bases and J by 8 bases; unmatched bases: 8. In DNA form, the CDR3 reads TGTGCCAGCAGCTTGGCCCAGGACAGGGGCTCCGAAAAACTGTTTTTT. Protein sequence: CASSLAQDRGSEKLFF.

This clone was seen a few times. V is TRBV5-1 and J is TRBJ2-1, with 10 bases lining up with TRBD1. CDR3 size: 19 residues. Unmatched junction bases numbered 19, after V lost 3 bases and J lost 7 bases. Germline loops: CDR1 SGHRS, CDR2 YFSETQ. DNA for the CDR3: TGCGCCAGCAGCTATGCAGACAGGGGGCATGGGAGGTATGGGAATGAGCAGTTCTTC. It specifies CASSYADRGHGRYGNEQFF. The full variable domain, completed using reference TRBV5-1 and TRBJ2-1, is KAGVTQTPRYLIKTRGQQVTLSCSPISGHRSVSWYQQTPGQGLQFLFEYFSETQRNKGNFPGRFSGRQFSNSRSEMNVSTLELGDSALYLCASSYADRGHGRYGNEQFFGPGTRLTVL.

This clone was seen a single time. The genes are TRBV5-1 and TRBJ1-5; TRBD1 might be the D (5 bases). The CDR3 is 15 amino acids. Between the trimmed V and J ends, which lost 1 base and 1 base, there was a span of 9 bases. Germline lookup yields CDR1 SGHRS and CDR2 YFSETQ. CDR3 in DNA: TGCGCCAGCAGCTTGTTAGGGGCCAGCAATCAGCCCCAGCATTTT. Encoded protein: CASSLLGASNQPQHF. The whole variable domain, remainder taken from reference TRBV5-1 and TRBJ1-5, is KAGVTQTPRYLIKTRGQQVTLSCSPISGHRSVSWYQQTPGQGLQFLFEYFSETQRNKGNFPGRFSGRQFSNSRSEMNVSTLELGDSALYLCASSLLGASNQPQHFGDGTRLSIL.

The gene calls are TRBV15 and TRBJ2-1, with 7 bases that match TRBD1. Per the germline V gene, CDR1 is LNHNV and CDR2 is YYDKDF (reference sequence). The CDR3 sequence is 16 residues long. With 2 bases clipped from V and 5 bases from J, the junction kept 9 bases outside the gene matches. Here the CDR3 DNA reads TGTGCCACCAGCAGAACGACAGGGTTCGGAAACAATGAGCAGTTCTTC. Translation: CATSRTTGFGNNEQFF. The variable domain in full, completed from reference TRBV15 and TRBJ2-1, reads DAMVIQNPRYQVTQFGKPVTLSCSQTLNHNVMYWYQQKSSQAPKLLFHYYDKDFNNEADTPDNFQSRRPNTSFCFLDIRSPGLGDTAMYLCATSRTTGFGNNEQFFGPGTRLTVL.

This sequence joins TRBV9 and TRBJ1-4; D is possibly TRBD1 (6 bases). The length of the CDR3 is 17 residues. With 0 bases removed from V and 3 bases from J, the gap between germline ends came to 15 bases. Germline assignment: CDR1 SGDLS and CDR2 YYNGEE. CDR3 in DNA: TGTGCCAGCAGCGTAGCCCCTTTACAGGGCCCTAATGAAAAACTGTTTTTT. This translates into CASSVAPLQGPNEKLFF.

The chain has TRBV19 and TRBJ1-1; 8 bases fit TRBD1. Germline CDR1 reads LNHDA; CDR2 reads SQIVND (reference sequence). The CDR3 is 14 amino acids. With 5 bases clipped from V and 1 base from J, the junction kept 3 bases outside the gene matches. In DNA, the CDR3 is TGTGCCAGTAGTTCCGGGACAGGGAACACTGAAGCTTTCTTT. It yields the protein CASSSGTGNTEAFF.

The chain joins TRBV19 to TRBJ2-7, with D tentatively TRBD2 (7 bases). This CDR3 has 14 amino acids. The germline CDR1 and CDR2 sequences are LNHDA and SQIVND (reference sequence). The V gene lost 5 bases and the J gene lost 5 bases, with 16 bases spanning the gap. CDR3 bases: TGTGCCAGTAGTCAGGCGGGGGCATTCCACGAGCAGTACTTC. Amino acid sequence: CASSQAGAFHEQYF.

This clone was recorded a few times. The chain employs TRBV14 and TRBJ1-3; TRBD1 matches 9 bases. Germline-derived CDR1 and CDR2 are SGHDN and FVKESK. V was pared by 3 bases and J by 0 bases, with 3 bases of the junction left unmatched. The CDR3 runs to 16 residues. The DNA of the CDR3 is TGTGCCAGCAGCCACCGGGACAGGGTCTCTGGAAACACCATATATTTT. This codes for CASSHRDRVSGNTIYF.

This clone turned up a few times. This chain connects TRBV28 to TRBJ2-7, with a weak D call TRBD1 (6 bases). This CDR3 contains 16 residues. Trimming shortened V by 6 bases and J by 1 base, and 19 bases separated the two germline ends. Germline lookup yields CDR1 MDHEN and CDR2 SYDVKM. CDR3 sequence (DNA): TGTGCCAGCAGCCATATTAAGGACAGAAAATCCTACGAGCAGTACTTC. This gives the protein CASSHIKDRKSYEQYF.

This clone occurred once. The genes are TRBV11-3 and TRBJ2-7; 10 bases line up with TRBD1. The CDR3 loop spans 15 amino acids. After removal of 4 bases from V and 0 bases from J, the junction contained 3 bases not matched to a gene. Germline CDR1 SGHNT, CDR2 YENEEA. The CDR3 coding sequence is TGTGCCAGCAGCTACGGGACAGGGGCCTCCTACGAGCAGTACTTC. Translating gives CASSYGTGASYEQYF.

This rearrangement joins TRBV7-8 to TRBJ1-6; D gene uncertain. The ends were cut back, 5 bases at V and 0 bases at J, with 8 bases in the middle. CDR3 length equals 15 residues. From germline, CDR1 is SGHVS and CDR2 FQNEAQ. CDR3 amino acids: CASSPGSSYNSPLHF. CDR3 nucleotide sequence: TGTGCCAGCAGCCCCGGGAGCTCCTATAATTCACCCCTCCACTTT.

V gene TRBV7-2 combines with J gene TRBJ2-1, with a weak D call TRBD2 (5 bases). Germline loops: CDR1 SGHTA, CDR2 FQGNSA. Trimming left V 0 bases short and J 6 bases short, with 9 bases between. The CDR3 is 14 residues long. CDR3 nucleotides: TGTGCCAGCAGCTTAGCGAGGGCGGGCAATGAGCAGTTCTTC. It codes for CASSLARAGNEQFF.

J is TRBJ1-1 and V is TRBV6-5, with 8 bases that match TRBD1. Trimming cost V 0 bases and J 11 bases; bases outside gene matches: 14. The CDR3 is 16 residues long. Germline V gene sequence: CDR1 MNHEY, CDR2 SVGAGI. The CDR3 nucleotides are TGTGCCAGCAGTTACTCGATAAGCTCCCGGACAGGGAGGGCTTTCTTT. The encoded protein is CASSYSISSRTGRAFF.

Here the CDR3 reads CASSTARTEAYEQYF. CDR3 in DNA: TGTGCCAGCAGTACTGCTCGGACAGAAGCCTACGAGCAGTACTTC. The J gene is TRBJ2-7, the V gene TRBV6-1, with a tentative D call TRBD1 (6 bases). Trimming removed 5 bases from V and 2 bases from J, with 16 bases in between. Germline CDR1 reads MNHNS; CDR2 reads SASEGT. This CDR3 has 15 residues.

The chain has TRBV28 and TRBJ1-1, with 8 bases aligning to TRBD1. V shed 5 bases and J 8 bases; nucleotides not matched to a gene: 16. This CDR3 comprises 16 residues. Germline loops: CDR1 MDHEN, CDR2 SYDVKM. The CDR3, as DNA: TGTGCCAGCAGTCAGGGGACAGGCCTACCCAACGGAGAAGCTTTCTTT. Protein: CASSQGTGLPNGEAFF.

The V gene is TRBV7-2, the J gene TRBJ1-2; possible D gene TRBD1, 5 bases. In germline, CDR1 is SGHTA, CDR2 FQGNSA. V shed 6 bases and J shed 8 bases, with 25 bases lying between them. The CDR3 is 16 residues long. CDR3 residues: CASRGLDGSPLEGYTF. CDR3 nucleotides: TGTGCCAGCAGGGGACTTGACGGCTCCCCTTTGGAGGGCTACACCTTC. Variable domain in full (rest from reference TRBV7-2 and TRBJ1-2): GAGVSQSPSNKVTEKGKDVELRCDPISGHTALYWYRQSLGQGLEFLIYFQGNSAPDKSGLPSDRFSAERTGGSVSTLTIQRTQQEDSAVYLCASRGLDGSPLEGYTFGSGTRLTVV.